The 2 T cell receptor beta chains below come from one sample, sequenced in a study of blood T cell repertoires in COVID-19. The assay was immunoSEQ multiplex PCR, and TCRdb's table has in-frame clones only and misses some. The repertoire has over 100,000 clones, around 86% of them found once; the top ten carry approximately 4%. The material sequenced was peripheral blood. The receptor source for this set is a man between 35 and 55 years old with acute or convalescent COVID-19.

V is TRBV4-3 and J is TRBJ2-3, with D possibly matching TRBD2 (6 bases). The germline V gene has CDR1 LGHNA and CDR2 YSLEER. The V end lost 4 bases, the J end lost 1 base, and 12 bases lay between the germline ends. The CDR3 is 15 amino acids. CDR3 bases: TGCGCCAGCAGCCTCTCTAGCGTGGGCACAGATACGCAGTATTTT. This encodes CASSLSSVGTDTQYF.

This clone was counted once. This chain joins TRBV5-1 and TRBJ2-7; weak D call: TRBD2 (5 bases). The CDR3 covers 15 residues. Between the trimmed V and J ends, which lost 2 bases and 2 bases, there was a span of 14 bases. Germline values: CDR1 SGHRS, CDR2 YFSETQ. This CDR3 is CASSFKDSHPYEQYF. In nucleotides, the CDR3 is TGCGCCAGCAGCTTTAAGGACTCCCACCCCTACGAGCAGTACTTC.